The TCR beta chain under discussion was sequenced for a study of beta chain features in type 1 diabetes. General study points: Among type 1 diabetes patients, VDJ junctions had fewer insertions and more deletions.

The investigators reverse transcribed all of the isolated RNA, so they sequenced expressed TCRB transcripts. The table came from immunoSEQ multiplex PCR; TCRdb's copy has only in-frame clones and leaves some out. The table has about 220,000 clones, roughly a tenth seen once; the top ten hold roughly 1.4%. Germline V CDR1 and CDR2: SGHVS, FQNEAQ. This CDR3 has 16 amino acids. V gave up 5 bases and J gave up 5 bases, with 20 bases separating them. This clone was observed a few times. Its target is unknown. This TCR came from a man between 18 and 35 years old in good health. The chain has TRBV7-8 and TRBJ2-3, with a weak D call TRBD2 (6 bases). Sequenced input: central memory CD4+ T cells from blood. The CDR3 sequence: CASSQRRERPGDTQYF. The DNA of the CDR3 is TGTGCCAGCAGCCAAAGGAGGGAGCGCCCTGGAGATACGCAGTATTTT.